Listed here are 24 T cell receptor beta chains from one sample, sequenced in a study of cytomegalovirus exposure and HLA in healthy donors. Amplification used 60 Vbeta primers and 13 Jbeta primers. Data came from immunoSEQ multiplex PCR; TCRdb stores just in-frame clones and leaves some out. This repertoire includes under 60,000 clones. Sequenced: PBMCs. The receptor source for this set is a woman aged 25 to 45 in good health and CMV-seropositive.

The V gene is TRBV9, the J gene TRBJ1-5, with D possibly TRBD1 on 5 matching bases. The CDR3 is 16 residues long. Trimming shortened V by 4 bases and J by 1 base, and 15 bases separated the two germline ends. Germline V gene lookup returns CDR1 SGDLS and CDR2 YYNGEE. The DNA for the CDR3 is TGTGCCAGCAGCCCTGGAGTAGGGGCCAGCAATCAGCCCCAGCATTTT. This translates into CASSPGVGASNQPQHF.

V is TRBV9 and J is TRBJ2-1, with 12 bases matching TRBD2. Germline-derived CDR1 and CDR2 are SGDLS and YYNGEE. V lost 3 bases to trimming and J lost 7 bases; unmatched junction nucleotides: 11. The CDR3 is 17 amino acids. The CDR3 bases are TGTGCCAGCAGCGCCCCCCGACTAGCGGGAGAGGGAAATGAGCAGTTCTTC. Protein sequence: CASSAPRLAGEGNEQFF.

J is TRBJ2-7 and V is TRBV5-4, with TRBD1 matching over 7 bases. V was clipped by 2 bases and J by 6 bases; unmatched bases: 5. Germline V gene lookup returns CDR1 SGHNT and CDR2 YYREEE (reference sequence). This CDR3 has 13 residues. CDR3 DNA sequence: TGTGCCAGCAGCTTACAGGGGTCGCTCGAGCAGTACTTC. Translated, it gives CASSLQGSLEQYF.

The chain uses TRBV30 and TRBJ2-5; a weak D match, TRBD1 (6 bases). TRBJ2-7 explains the end of the DNA better; the J call may be wrong. Germline V gives CDR1 GTSNPN, CDR2 SVGIG (reference sequence). The CDR3 totals 14 residues. The CDR3 nucleotides are TGTGCCTGGAGTGTATTGGGGGCCTCCTACGAGCAGTACTTC. This gives the protein CAWSVLGASYEQYF.

The rearrangement links TRBV7-2 to TRBJ2-7; tentative D call: TRBD2 (6 bases). Germline CDR1 SGHTA, CDR2 FQGNSA. This CDR3 is built from 17 residues. Trimming removed 0 bases at V and 0 bases at J, with 15 bases between. Written as DNA, the CDR3 is TGTGCCAGCAGCTTAGCTGGGAGGCAGGGCAGCTCCTACGAGCAGTACTTC. This gives the protein CASSLAGRQGSSYEQYF.

This chain joins TRBV6-1 and TRBJ1-3; possibly TRBD1 for D (6 bases). Germline CDR1 reads MNHNS; CDR2 reads SASEGT. V lost 7 bases and J 2 bases, leaving 12 bases between the germline ends. The CDR3 contains 14 residues. CDR3 DNA sequence: TGTGCCAGCACCCTAGCAGGGGCTGGAAACACCATATATTTT. Residues: CASTLAGAGNTIYF.

The V gene is TRBV6-5, the J gene TRBJ2-7; unclear D gene. Trimming stripped 0 bases from V and 2 bases from J, with 14 bases between. CDR3 size: 16 residues. The V gene's germline CDR1 is MNHEY and CDR2 SVGAGI. CDR3 in DNA: TGTGCCAGCAGTTACTCGAGGTCTAGACTTACCTACGAGCAGTACTTC. This codes for CASSYSRSRLTYEQYF.

This chain uses TRBV19 with TRBJ2-3; the match to TRBD1 covers 7 bases. V was pared by 4 bases and J by 0 bases, with 4 bases of the junction left unmatched. CDR3 size: 15 residues. CDR1 is LNHDA, CDR2 SQIVND, per germline (reference sequence). In DNA, the CDR3 is TGTGCCAGTAGTAGGGACAGATATAGCACAGATACGCAGTATTTT. Its translation: CASSRDRYSTDTQYF.

This sequence joins TRBV29-1 and TRBJ1-1; TRBD1 might be the D (5 bases). The CDR3 contains 13 residues. The germline V gene encodes CDR1 SQVTM and CDR2 ANQGSEA. V lost 7 bases and J lost 5, with 17 bases in between. The CDR3 sequence is CSGRPWGGTEAFF. The CDR3 bases are TGCAGCGGGAGGCCCTGGGGGGGAACTGAAGCTTTCTTT.

The chain links TRBV6-1 to TRBJ1-5, with D uncertain. Germline CDR1 is MNHNS and CDR2 is SASEGT. The CDR3 is 14 residues long. The germline V and J ends were trimmed by 7 bases and 2 bases, with 12 bases remaining between them. The CDR3 nucleotides read TGTGCCAGCAACCTCCGACTCGGCAATCAGCCCCAGCATTTT. It codes for CASNLRLGNQPQHF.

Of note for this clone: The junction and the germline gene differ at one end; a read error may be behind it. DNA for the CDR3: TGTGCTAGCAGCTTTGGACAGGGCGAGACCCAGTACTTC. Protein sequence: CASSFGQGETQYF. This chain connects TRBV7-7 to TRBJ2-5; 8 bases map to TRBD1. The CDR3 loop spans 13 amino acids. The germline CDR1 and CDR2 sequences are SSHAT and FNYEAQ (reference sequence).

V gene TRBV5-4 combines with J gene TRBJ2-1; 11 bases fit TRBD2. Losses at the gene ends were 4 bases for V and 9 bases for J; bases not matched to a gene: 6. CDR1 SGHNT and CDR2 YYREEE come from the germline V gene (reference sequence). The CDR3 spans 14 residues. The CDR3 sequence: CASSTGLAEGEQFF. The CDR3 bases are TGTGCCAGCAGCACGGGACTAGCGGAGGGTGAGCAGTTCTTC. The whole variable domain, filled in from reference TRBV5-4 and TRBJ2-1, reads ETGVTQSPTHLIKTRGQQVTLRCSSQSGHNTVSWYQQALGQGPQFIFQYYREEENGRGNFPPRFSGLQFPNYSSELNVNALELDDSALYLCASSTGLAEGEQFFGPGTRLTVL.

The chain links TRBV23-1 to TRBJ1-6; no clear D gene. TRBV23-1 is flagged as an ORF with uncertain function. Trimming pared 1 base from V and 3 bases from J, leaving 13 bases between. The CDR3 runs 17 residues. The CDR3: CASSQWPAHSYNSPLHF. The CDR3 DNA follows: TGCGCCAGCAGTCAATGGCCCGCACACAGCTATAATTCACCCCTCCACTTT.

This rearrangement joins TRBV9 to TRBJ1-2; D perhaps matches TRBD1 (5 bases). Germline loops: CDR1 SGDLS, CDR2 YYNGEE. The CDR3 has 18 residues. V was cut by 6 bases and J by 4 bases, with 28 bases left in between. The CDR3 sequence is CASTGQRATGSGLYGYTF. CDR3 nucleotides: TGTGCCAGCACCGGCCAAAGAGCAACAGGTTCTGGGCTCTATGGCTACACCTTC.

The V and J genes are TRBV19 and TRBJ2-7; no definite D call. Germline V gene data show CDR1 as LNHDA and CDR2 as SQIVND (reference sequence). CDR3 length equals 11 residues. Trimming stripped 5 bases from V and 6 bases from J, with 8 bases between. CDR3 nucleotide sequence: TGTGCCAGTAGTTTCTACCCCGAGCAGTACTTC. Protein product: CASSFYPEQYF.

The chain carries TRBV10-2 and TRBJ2-3, with D maybe TRBD1 (6 bases). This CDR3 is 14 amino acids long. The V gene lost 8 bases and the J gene lost 5 bases, with 17 bases spanning the gap. Germline assignment: CDR1 WSHSY and CDR2 SAAADI. The CDR3 reads CASQQGPTGDTQYF. The CDR3 DNA is TGCGCCAGCCAACAGGGACCTACCGGAGATACGCAGTATTTT.

The chain recombines TRBV9 with TRBJ2-5; possibly TRBD2 for D (5 bases). The CDR3 is 13 residues long. Germline CDR1 SGDLS, CDR2 YYNGEE. V was trimmed by 3 bases and J by 2 bases, leaving 8 bases between them. CDR3 bases: TGTGCCAGCAGCGCGGACTTTCAAGAGACCCAGTACTTC. This sequence encodes CASSADFQETQYF.

The chain carries TRBV30 and TRBJ2-7, with D maybe TRBD1 (5 bases). The V gene's germline CDR1 is GTSNPN and CDR2 SVGIG (reference sequence). The V end lost 3 bases, the J end lost 3 bases, and 6 bases lay between the germline ends. The CDR3 consists of 11 residues. The CDR3 loop is CAWRTVYEQYF. CDR3 DNA sequence: TGTGCCTGGAGGACAGTCTACGAGCAGTACTTC.

The genes are TRBV9 and TRBJ2-1; TRBD2 matches at 14 bases. Germline assignment: CDR1 SGDLS and CDR2 YYNGEE. The CDR3 has 17 amino acids. The V segment lost 2 bases and the J segment 8 bases; nucleotides outside the gene matches: 9. This CDR3 reads CASSVGTSGSLMDEQFF. In DNA, the CDR3 is TGTGCCAGCAGCGTGGGGACTAGCGGGAGTTTGATGGATGAGCAGTTCTTC. Variable domain in full (rest from reference TRBV9 and TRBJ2-1): DSGVTQTPKHLITATGQRVTLRCSPRSGDLSVYWYQQSLDQGLQFLIQYYNGEERAKGNILERFSAQQFPDLHSELNLSSLELGDSALYFCASSVGTSGSLMDEQFFGPGTRLTVL.

The V call is TRBV30, the J call TRBJ1-6; the match to TRBD1 covers 12 bases. CDR1 is GTSNPN and CDR2 is SVGIG in the germline V gene (reference sequence). V lost 5 bases and J lost 8; bases outside the gene matches: 16. This CDR3 region has 18 residues. The DNA for the CDR3 is TGTGCCTGGGGGATGGGGACAGGGGGCTCTCAGTTGGATTCACCCCTCCACTTT. Translation gives CAWGMGTGGSQLDSPLHF.

V and J are TRBV5-8 and TRBJ2-5; TRBD2 matches at 10 bases. After removal of 3 bases from V and 4 bases from J, the junction contained 9 bases not matched to a gene. The CDR3 has 16 amino acids. The germline V gene encodes CDR1 SGHTS and CDR2 YDEGEE. CDR3: CASSSLSGRSRETQYF. CDR3 coding DNA: TGTGCCAGCAGCTCTCTTAGCGGGAGGTCCCGAGAGACCCAGTACTTC.

The V gene is TRBV14, the J gene TRBJ2-5, with 13 bases identical to TRBD2. V dropped 4 bases and J dropped 4; count of bases not matched to a gene: 3. The CDR3 loop spans 15 amino acids. CDR1 is SGHDN and CDR2 is FVKESK in the germline V gene. The CDR3 nucleotides read TGTGCCAGCAGCCTCGGACTAGCGGGAGCAGAGACCCAGTACTTC. This sequence encodes CASSLGLAGAETQYF.

The J gene is TRBJ2-7, the V gene TRBV7-9, with a weak D call TRBD2 (6 bases). From germline, CDR1 is SEHNR and CDR2 FQNEAQ (reference sequence). V was shortened by 3 bases and J by 3 bases, with 6 bases between the two germline ends. The CDR3 is 12 amino acids. The CDR3 nucleotides are TGTGCCAGCAGCTTGCGGGACTACGAGCAGTACTTC. This encodes CASSLRDYEQYF.

For the CDR3, the DNA is TGTGCCAGCAGTTACTCGGGGACAGGGGGCAATCAGCCCCAGCATTTT. Protein: CASSYSGTGGNQPQHF. The V call is TRBV6-6, the J call TRBJ1-5, with 10 bases that match TRBD1. J gave up 2 bases and V 0 bases, and 1 base lay outside the gene matches. The germline CDR1 and CDR2 sequences are MNHNY and SVGAGI (reference sequence). The CDR3 is made up of 16 amino acids.